The sequence of this TCR beta chain was determined in a study of breast tumors, draining lymph nodes, adjacent tissues (dated by TCRdb to about 2016). Study-wide context: In breast cancer patients, the study compared the TCR beta repertoires of tumor, adjacent nontumor tissue and axillary lymph nodes. In human breast cancer, the study set out to evaluate how tumor, surrounding tissue and draining lymph node repertoires relate to one another and whether T cells may move between these sites. Findings and caveats that apply to the study as a whole: Tumor and nontumor tissue repertoires were significantly more similar in luminal-like than in basal-like breast cancer. A scenario in which most tumor T cells derive from the lymph node and then expand within tumor tissue was judged to be consistent with the data. T-cell repertoire diversity in tumors was found to be lower than in lymph nodes but higher than in nontumor tissue, and preferential V and J gene usage was observed. The study presented the conclusion that tumor T cells originate in lymph nodes as consistent with a hypothesis, not as something directly demonstrated.

This sample was sequenced with an Illumina HiSeq 2000. TCR beta chain libraries were generated by multiplex PCR amplification. The amplified TCR beta chain products were analyzed by high-throughput sequencing. Using fastp trimming at Q25 and MiXCR clonotype assembly, TCRdb reanalyzed the public sequencing data and kept in-frame beta chains. Rows merge per CDR3 protein into single entries with the most common DNA and genes. The sample table holds tens of thousands of distinct CDR3 sequences, of which 55% to 80% were seen once. 15% to 20% of the sample is taken by the ten largest. The adjacent samples were made up of nontumor breast tissue that surrounded the tumor. V trim: 1 base; J trim: 12 bases; unmatched bases: 7. The CDR3 covers 13 residues, taking in both the cysteine and the phenylalanine. The read is trimmed to its CDR3 DNA, 39 bases read in frame from base 1. The CDR1 and CDR2 encoded by the germline V gene are SGHDN and FVKESK.

This clonotype qualifies as medium-sized (0.01 to 0.1%). The specificity of this receptor is unknown. Base qualities were left out, and no much larger clone turns up one base away. Sequencing was carried out using tumor-adjacent breast tissue. The receptor was derived from a female donor with breast cancer. Some clones in this sample may be carry-over from other donors' samples. Recombination joined TRBV14 with TRBJ2-7; TRBD2 lines up with 9 middle nucleotides. Here is the DNA: TGTGCCAGCAGCCAAGTCCTAGCGGGAATGCCGTACTTC. It encodes CASSQVLAGMPYF.